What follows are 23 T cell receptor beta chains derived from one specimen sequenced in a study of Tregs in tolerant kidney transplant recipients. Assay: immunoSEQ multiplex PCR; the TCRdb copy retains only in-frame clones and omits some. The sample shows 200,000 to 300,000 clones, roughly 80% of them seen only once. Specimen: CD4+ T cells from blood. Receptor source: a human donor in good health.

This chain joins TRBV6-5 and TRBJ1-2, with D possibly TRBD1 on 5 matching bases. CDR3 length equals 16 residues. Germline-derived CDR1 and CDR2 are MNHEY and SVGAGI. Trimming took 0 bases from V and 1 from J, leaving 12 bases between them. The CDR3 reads CASSYSRWGGNYGYTF. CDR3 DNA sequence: TGTGCCAGCAGTTACTCGAGGTGGGGCGGTAACTATGGCTACACCTTC.

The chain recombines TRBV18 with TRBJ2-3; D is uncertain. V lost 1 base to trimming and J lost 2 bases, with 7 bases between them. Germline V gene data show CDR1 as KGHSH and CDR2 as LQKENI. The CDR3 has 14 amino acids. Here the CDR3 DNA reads TGTGCCAGCTCACCACTACCTGTCACAGATACGCAGTATTTT. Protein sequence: CASSPLPVTDTQYF.

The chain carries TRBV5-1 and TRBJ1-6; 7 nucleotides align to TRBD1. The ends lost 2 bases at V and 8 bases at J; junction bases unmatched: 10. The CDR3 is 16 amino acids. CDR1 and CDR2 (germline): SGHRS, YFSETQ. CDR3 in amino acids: CASSLGTVCLYSPLHF. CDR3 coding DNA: TGCGCCAGCAGCTTAGGGACAGTCTGTTTATATTCACCCCTCCACTTT.

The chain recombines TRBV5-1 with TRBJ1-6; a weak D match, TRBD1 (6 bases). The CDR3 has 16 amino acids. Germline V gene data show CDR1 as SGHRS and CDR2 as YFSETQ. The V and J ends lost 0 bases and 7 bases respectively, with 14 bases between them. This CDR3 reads CASSLASGQYNSPLHF. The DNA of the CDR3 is TGCGCCAGCAGCTTGGCCAGCGGACAGTACAATTCACCCCTCCACTTT.

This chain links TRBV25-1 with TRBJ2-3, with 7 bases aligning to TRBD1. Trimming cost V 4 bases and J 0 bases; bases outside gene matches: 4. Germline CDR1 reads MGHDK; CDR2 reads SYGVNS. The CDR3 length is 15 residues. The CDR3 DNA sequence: TGTGCCAGCAGTGCAGACAGGGTCAGCACAGATACGCAGTATTTT. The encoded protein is CASSADRVSTDTQYF.

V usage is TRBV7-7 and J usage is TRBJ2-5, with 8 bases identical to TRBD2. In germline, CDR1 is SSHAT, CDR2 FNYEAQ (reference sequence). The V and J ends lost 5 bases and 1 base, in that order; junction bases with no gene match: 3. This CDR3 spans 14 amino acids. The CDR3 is CASSQTSGQETQYF. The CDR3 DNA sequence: TGTGCCAGCAGCCAAACTAGCGGCCAAGAGACCCAGTACTTC.

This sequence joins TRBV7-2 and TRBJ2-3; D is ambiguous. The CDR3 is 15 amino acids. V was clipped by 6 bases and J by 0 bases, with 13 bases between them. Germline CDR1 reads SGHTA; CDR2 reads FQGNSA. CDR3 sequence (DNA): TGTGCCAGCAGTTACGGAGCTTATAGCACAGATACGCAGTATTTT. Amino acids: CASSYGAYSTDTQYF. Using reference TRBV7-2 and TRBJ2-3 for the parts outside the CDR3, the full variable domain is GAGVSQSPSNKVTEKGKDVELRCDPISGHTALYWYRQSLGQGLEFLIYFQGNSAPDKSGLPSDRFSAERTGGSVSTLTIQRTQQEDSAVYLCASSYGAYSTDTQYFGPGTRLTVL.

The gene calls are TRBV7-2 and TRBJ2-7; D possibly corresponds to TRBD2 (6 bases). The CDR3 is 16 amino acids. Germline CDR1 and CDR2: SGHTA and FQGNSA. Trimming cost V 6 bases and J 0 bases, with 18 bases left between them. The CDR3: CASSPNPASVSYEQYF. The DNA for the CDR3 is TGTGCCAGCAGTCCAAACCCAGCTAGCGTCTCCTACGAGCAGTACTTC.

In DNA form, the CDR3 reads TGTGCCAGTAGTATCCCCCGCGGGAGATACACAGATACGCAGTATTTT. Its protein product is CASSIPRGRYTDTQYF. The chain combines TRBV19 with TRBJ2-3; 7 bases line up with TRBD2. The CDR3 is 16 amino acids. The germline gives CDR1 LNHDA, CDR2 SQIVND (reference sequence). V trimming: 3 bases; J trimming: 2 bases; junction bases outside the gene matches: 8.

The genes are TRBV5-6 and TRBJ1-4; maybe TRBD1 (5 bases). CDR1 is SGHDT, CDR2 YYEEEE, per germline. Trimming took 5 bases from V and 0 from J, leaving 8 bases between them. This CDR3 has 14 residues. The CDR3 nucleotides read TGTGCCAGCAGAAGGGGTGCAACTAATGAAAAACTGTTTTTT. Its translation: CASRRGATNEKLFF.

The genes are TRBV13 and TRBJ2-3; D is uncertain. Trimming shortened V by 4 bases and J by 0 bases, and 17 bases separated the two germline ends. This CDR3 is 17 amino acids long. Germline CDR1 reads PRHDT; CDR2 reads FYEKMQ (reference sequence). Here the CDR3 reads CASSSLAFLASTDTQYF. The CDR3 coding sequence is TGTGCCAGCAGCTCCCTTGCCTTTCTTGCTAGCACAGATACGCAGTATTTT.

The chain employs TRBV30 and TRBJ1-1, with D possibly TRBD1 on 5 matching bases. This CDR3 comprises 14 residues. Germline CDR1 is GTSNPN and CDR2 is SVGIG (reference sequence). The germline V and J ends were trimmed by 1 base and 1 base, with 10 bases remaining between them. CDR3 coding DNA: TGTGCCTGGAGTGGGAGAGGGGCGAACACTGAAGCTTTCTTT. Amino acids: CAWSGRGANTEAFF.

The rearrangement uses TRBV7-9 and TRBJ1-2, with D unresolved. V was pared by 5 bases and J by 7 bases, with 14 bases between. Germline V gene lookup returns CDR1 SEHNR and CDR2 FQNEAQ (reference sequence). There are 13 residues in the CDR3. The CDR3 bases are TGTGCCAGCAGCCTATCCGGTGGGGTTGGCTACACCTTC. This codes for CASSLSGGVGYTF. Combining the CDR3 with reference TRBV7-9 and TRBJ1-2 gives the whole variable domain DTGVSQNPRHKITKRGQNVTFRCDPISEHNRLYWYRQTLGQGPEFLTYFQNEAQLEKSRLLSDRFSAERPKGSFSTLEIQRTEQGDSAMYLCASSLSGGVGYTFGSGTRLTVV.

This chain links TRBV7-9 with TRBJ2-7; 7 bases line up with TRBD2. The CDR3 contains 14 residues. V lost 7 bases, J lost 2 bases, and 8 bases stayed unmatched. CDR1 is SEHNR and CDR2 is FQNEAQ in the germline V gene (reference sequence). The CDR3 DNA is TGTGCCAGCAACGAGGAGGGACTAACCTACGAGCAGTACTTC. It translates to CASNEEGLTYEQYF.

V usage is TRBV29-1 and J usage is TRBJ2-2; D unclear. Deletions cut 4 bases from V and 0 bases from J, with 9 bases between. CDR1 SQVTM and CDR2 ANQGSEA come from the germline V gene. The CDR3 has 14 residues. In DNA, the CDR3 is TGCAGCGTTGCTGGTAATGCGAACACCGGGGAGCTGTTTTTT. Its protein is CSVAGNANTGELFF.

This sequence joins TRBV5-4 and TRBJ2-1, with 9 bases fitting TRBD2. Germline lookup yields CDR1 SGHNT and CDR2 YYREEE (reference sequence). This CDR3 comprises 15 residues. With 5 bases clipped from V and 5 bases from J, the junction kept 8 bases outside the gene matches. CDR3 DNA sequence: TGTGCCAGCAGGCCGGTACAGCGGGGGGACAATGAGCAGTTCTTC. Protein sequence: CASRPVQRGDNEQFF.

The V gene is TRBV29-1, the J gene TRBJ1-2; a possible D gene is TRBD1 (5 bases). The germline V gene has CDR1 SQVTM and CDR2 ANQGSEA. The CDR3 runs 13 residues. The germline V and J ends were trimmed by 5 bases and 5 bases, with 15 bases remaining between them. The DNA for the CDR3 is TGCAGCGTTCGGTCGGCAGGGAGGTATGGCTACACCTTC. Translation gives CSVRSAGRYGYTF.

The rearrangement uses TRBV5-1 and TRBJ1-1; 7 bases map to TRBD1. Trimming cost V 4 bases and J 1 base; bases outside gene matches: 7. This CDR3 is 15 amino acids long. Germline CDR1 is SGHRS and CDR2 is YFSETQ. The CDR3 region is CASSLTTGKNTEAFF. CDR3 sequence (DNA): TGCGCCAGCAGCCTCACGACAGGGAAGAACACTGAAGCTTTCTTT.

The CDR3 DNA reads TGTGCCAGCAGCGTATCGGGCGGCTACAATGAGCAGTTCTTC. Protein sequence: CASSVSGGYNEQFF. The gene calls are TRBV9 and TRBJ2-1; D gene uncertain. V gave up 1 base and J gave up 3 bases, with 8 bases separating them. Germline V lookup: CDR1 SGDLS, CDR2 YYNGEE. This CDR3 region has 14 residues.

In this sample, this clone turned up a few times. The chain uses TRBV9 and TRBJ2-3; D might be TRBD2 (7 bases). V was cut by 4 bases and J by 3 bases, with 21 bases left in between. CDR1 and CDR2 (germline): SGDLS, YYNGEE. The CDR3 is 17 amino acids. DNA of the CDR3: TGTGCCAGCAGCCCCCGGGGGGCAGGGTGGGAGACAGATACGCAGTATTTT. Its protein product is CASSPRGAGWETDTQYF.

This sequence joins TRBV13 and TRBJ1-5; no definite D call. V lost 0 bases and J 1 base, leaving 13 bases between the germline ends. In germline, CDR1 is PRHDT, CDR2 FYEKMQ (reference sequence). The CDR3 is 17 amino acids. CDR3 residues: CASSLGRGSVSNQPQHF. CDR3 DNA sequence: TGTGCCAGCAGCTTAGGCCGAGGGTCGGTAAGCAATCAGCCCCAGCATTTT. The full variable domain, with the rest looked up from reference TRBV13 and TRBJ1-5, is AAGVIQSPRHLIKEKRETATLKCYPIPRHDTVYWYQQGPGQDPQFLISFYEKMQSDKGSIPDRFSAQQFSDYHSELNMSSLELGDSALYFCASSLGRGSVSNQPQHFGDGTRLSIL.

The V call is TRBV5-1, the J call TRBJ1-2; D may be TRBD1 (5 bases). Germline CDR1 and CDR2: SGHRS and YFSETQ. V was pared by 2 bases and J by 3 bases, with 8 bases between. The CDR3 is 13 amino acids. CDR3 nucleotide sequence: TGCGCCAGCAGCTTCGGGACTGACTATGGCTACACCTTC. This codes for CASSFGTDYGYTF.

The CDR3 loop is CASSPVGTSSYEQYF. As DNA, the CDR3 is TGTGCCAGCTCACCCGTGGGGACTAGCTCCTACGAGCAGTACTTC. The rearrangement joins TRBV18 to TRBJ2-5; the match to TRBD2 covers 8 bases. Matching the DNA end better, TRBJ2-7 makes the J call doubtful. CDR1 KGHSH and CDR2 LQKENI come from the germline V gene. The CDR3 sequence is 15 residues long.